Included here is one TCR beta chain sequence, with context. Antigen unknown. This sample stems from a study of T cells in narcolepsy. At the level of the study: Patients with NT1 or NT2 and healthy control donors were enrolled. Notes on the study in general: HCRT-specific and TRIB2-specific autoreactive clonotypes appeared among same-patient CSF and blood CD4+ clonotypes. Some memory CD4+ repertoires had no autoreactive clone sequences. Autoreactive clonotypes reportedly recurred in blood of same and different patients, not controls.

The germline V and J ends were trimmed by 3 bases and 4 bases, with 18 bases remaining between them. CDR3 length: 16 residues. The germline V gene encodes CDR1 WNHNN and CDR2 SYGVQD (reference sequence). Clones were read by immunoSEQ multiplex PCR, and TCRdb kept only the in-frame ones, dropping some. The repertoire holds around 30,000 clones, with roughly 90% as singletons. The source of this sequence is a human donor with narcolepsy. The V gene is TRBV10-1, the J gene TRBJ1-1; no clear D gene. The sample comprised CD45RA- memory CD4+ T cells from PBMCs. Here the CDR3 DNA reads TGCGCCAGCAGTGACAGGACCTCGAGAGGGAGCACTGAAGCTTTCTTT. Translated, it gives CASSDRTSRGSTEAFF.